These T cell receptor beta chains were read from a single sample in a study of shared clonotypes between healthy human individuals. Assay: immunoSEQ multiplex PCR; the TCRdb copy retains only in-frame clones and omits some. In the table there are approximately 2,000,000 clones, less than 95% of which are singletons. Sequencing used naive CD4+ T cells from PBMCs. Every receptor here comes from a man aged 18 to 35 in good health. Some clones in this sample may be carry-over from other donors' samples. Both conserved end residues are part of each CDR3. D genes are given only for firm matches. Where a row states a size, it is once, few, many or the class of an expanded clone; other rows omit it.

V gene	J gene	D gene	clone size	CDR3 protein	CDR3 DNA
TRBV27	TRBJ2-6	-	-	CASSFQGGGANVLTF	TGTGCCAGCAGTTTCCAGGGTGGTGGGGCCAACGTCCTGACTTTC
TRBV28	TRBJ2-7	-	-	CASSLSRRVRNEQYF	TGTGCCAGCAGTTTGTCCCGCAGGGTGAGAAACGAGCAGTACTTC
TRBV2	TRBJ1-3	-	-	CASSERAEGNTIYF	TGTGCCAGCAGTGAAAGGGCGGAAGGAAACACCATATATTTT
TRBV5-1	TRBJ1-2	-	-	CASSLQGDPNYGYTF	TGCGCCAGCAGCTTACAGGGAGATCCTAACTATGGCTACACCTTC
TRBV7-9	TRBJ1-1	TRBD1	-	CASTSQGVNTEAFF	TGTGCCAGCACCTCGCAGGGGGTGAACACTGAAGCTTTCTTT
TRBV6-4	TRBJ2-1	TRBD2	-	CASSEIGGNEQFF	TGTGCCAGCAGTGAAATCGGGGGGAATGAGCAGTTCTTC
TRBV12-5	TRBJ1-1	-	-	CASGLGGRQGLEAFF	TGTGCTAGTGGTTTGGGAGGACGGCAGGGTCTGGAAGCTTTCTTT
TRBV28	TRBJ2-5	-	once	CASTPGGFLETQYF	TGTGCCAGCACCCCCGGGGGCTTTTTGGAGACCCAGTACTTC
TRBV21-1	TRBJ2-5	-	-	CASSTPNRGETQYF	TGTGCCAGCAGCACCCCCAACAGGGGCGAGACCCAGTACTTC
TRBV5-1	TRBJ2-5	-	-	CASSPRSTAGETQYF	TGCGCCAGCAGCCCCCGTTCGACAGCCGGGGAGACCCAGTACTTC
TRBV2	TRBJ1-1	-	-	CASSGYTEAFF	TGTGCCAGCTCCGGGTACACTGAAGCTTTCTTT
TRBV5-1	TRBJ2-7	-	-	CASSFDGGSEQYF	TGCGCCAGCAGCTTCGATGGGGGCTCGGAGCAGTACTTC
TRBV18	TRBJ2-7	-	-	CASSPLSSSGAGGEQYF	TGTGCCAGCTCACCTCTTTCCTCCTCCGGCGCCGGGGGCGAGCAGTACTTC
TRBV11-2	TRBJ1-1	-	-	CASSFIIAGTEAFF	TGTGCCAGCAGCTTTATAATTGCGGGCACTGAAGCTTTCTTT
TRBV18	TRBJ1-2	TRBD1	-	CASSPGTGENYGYTF	TGTGCCAGCTCACCAGGGACAGGGGAGAACTATGGCTACACCTTC
TRBV4-2	TRBJ2-7	TRBD2	-	CASSKTGTSGIYEQYF	TGTGCCAGCAGCAAGACCGGGACTAGCGGGATCTACGAGCAGTACTTC
TRBV7-9	TRBJ2-1	TRBD2	-	CASSLTASGKGGEQFF	TGTGCCAGCAGCTTAACGGCTAGCGGGAAAGGGGGTGAGCAGTTCTTC
TRBV6-6	TRBJ1-5	TRBD1	-	CASSYGGQGVQPQHF	TGTGCCAGCAGTTACGGTGGACAGGGGGTTCAGCCCCAGCATTTT
TRBV6-6	TRBJ2-1	TRBD2	-	CASSRTVAGGGNEQFF	TGTGCCAGCAGCCGGACGGTAGCGGGAGGGGGGAATGAGCAGTTCTTC
TRBV5-1	TRBJ2-2	TRBD2	-	CASSQGLAGSNTGELFF	TGCGCCAGCAGCCAGGGACTAGCGGGCTCGAACACCGGGGAGCTGTTTTTT
TRBV5-4	TRBJ2-5	-	-	CASSLAVGYQETQYF	TGTGCCAGCAGCTTGGCCGTTGGATACCAAGAGACCCAGTACTTC
TRBV30	TRBJ1-5	-	-	CAWSEAGPTSNQPQHF	TGTGCCTGGAGTGAGGCAGGCCCAACTAGCAATCAGCCCCAGCATTTT
TRBV4-1	TRBJ2-1	-	-	CASSHGGVGNEQFF	TGCGCCAGCAGCCACGGCGGGGTTGGCAATGAGCAGTTCTTC
TRBV7-2	TRBJ2-1	TRBD2	-	CASSANLAGYTYNEQFF	TGTGCCAGCAGCGCTAATCTAGCGGGATACACCTACAATGAGCAGTTCTTC
TRBV5-1	TRBJ2-7	TRBD2	-	CASSLGTSGTYEQYF	TGCGCCAGCAGCTTAGGGACTAGCGGGACCTACGAGCAGTACTTC
TRBV7-8	TRBJ1-1	-	-	CASSLEARGLNTEAFF	TGTGCCAGCAGCTTAGAGGCCAGGGGTCTGAACACTGAAGCTTTCTTT
TRBV7-2	TRBJ2-2	TRBD2	-	CASSAGAPGELFF	TGTGCCAGCAGCGCGGGAGCCCCCGGGGAGCTGTTTTTT
TRBV5-1	TRBJ2-1	TRBD2	-	CASSLAGGRNEQFF	TGCGCCAGCAGCTTAGCGGGAGGCAGGAATGAGCAGTTCTTC
TRBV7-2	TRBJ1-5	-	-	CASSPQGAGLLQPQHF	TGTGCCAGCAGCCCCCAAGGGGCAGGGTTATTGCAGCCCCAGCATTTT
TRBV5-1	TRBJ2-5	TRBD1	-	CASSWTGQETQYF	TGCGCCAGCAGCTGGACAGGGCAAGAGACCCAGTACTTC
TRBV6-5	TRBJ1-2	TRBD1	-	CASSYQGDYTF	TGTGCCAGCAGTTACCAGGGGGACTACACCTTC
TRBV28	TRBJ1-2	-	-	CASSLLYSGGYTF	TGTGCCAGCAGTTTATTGTATTCCGGTGGCTACACCTTC
TRBV7-3	TRBJ2-5	-	once	CASSLGGWGETQYF	TGTGCCAGCAGCTTAGGGGGATGGGGAGAGACCCAGTACTTC